These 8 T cell receptor beta chains share one sample of origin, sequenced in a study of T-cell memory formation after mild COVID-19. TCRdb itself ran the 5' RACE reads through MiXCR, one entry per CDR3 protein. The top ten clones hold roughly 8.1% of a sample with fewer than 700,000 distinct CDR3 sequences, 20% to 25% of them seen once. Input material: PBMCs or a T cell subset sorted from them (not recorded which). The source is an adult woman who had mild COVID-19 (a few samples of this study predate the infection). Cell type and time point are not known.

The sample holds a few counts of this clonotype. This chain connects TRBV3-1 to TRBJ2-7, with 9 bases that match TRBD1. Germline V gene data show CDR1 as LGHDT and CDR2 as YNNKEL (reference sequence). With 4 bases clipped from V and 2 bases from J, the junction kept 9 bases outside the gene matches. This CDR3 is 16 amino acids long. CDR3 nucleotide sequence: TGTGCCAGCAGCCTCTCAGGGGGACAGGGAGCCTACGAGCAGTACTTC. It translates to CASSLSGGQGAYEQYF.

This clonotype has just a few counts. The chain carries TRBV12-3 or TRBV12-4 and TRBJ2-1; TRBD2 matches 12 bases. V was clipped by 6 bases and J by 7 bases; unmatched bases: 10. This CDR3 comprises 16 residues. DNA of the CDR3: TGTGCCAGCAGCTACGTGACTAGCGGGGGAGGGAATGAGCAGTTCTTC. This translates into CASSYVTSGGGNEQFF.

The J gene is TRBJ2-1, the V gene TRBV24-1; TRBD1 matches 7 bases. This CDR3 has 13 residues. CDR1 is KGHDR and CDR2 is SFDVKD in the germline V gene. The V segment lost 7 bases and the J segment 4 bases; nucleotides outside the gene matches: 3. In nucleotides, the CDR3 is TGTGCCACCAGAGGACAGGAGTACAATGAGCAGTTCTTC. This encodes CATRGQEYNEQFF.

The chain joins TRBV14 to TRBJ1-1; TRBD1 is a possible D gene (5 bases). The CDR3 is 13 residues long. Germline CDR1 is SGHDN and CDR2 is FVKESK. V was trimmed by 7 bases and J by 4 bases, leaving 13 bases between them. CDR3 region: CASTERGFTEAFF. CDR3 DNA: TGTGCCAGCACTGAGAGGGGATTCACTGAAGCTTTCTTT.

This clonotype appeared a few times. CDR3 residues: CSVEDAMTYGYTF. The CDR3 nucleotides read TGCAGCGTTGAAGATGCTATGACCTATGGCTACACCTTC. The chain joins TRBV29-1 to TRBJ1-2; no clear D. The germline gives CDR1 SQVTM, CDR2 ANQGSEA. Trimming shortened V by 0 bases and J by 4 bases, and 9 bases separated the two germline ends. The CDR3 has 13 residues.

This clonotype appeared a few times. The J gene is TRBJ2-3, the V gene TRBV24-1; possible D gene TRBD2, 6 bases. Trimming took 2 bases from V and 4 from J, leaving 15 bases between them. CDR3 length: 16 amino acids. CDR1 is KGHDR, CDR2 SFDVKD, per germline. CDR3 loop: CATSDSGGNIPDTQYF. CDR3 bases: TGTGCCACCAGTGATTCTGGGGGGAATATCCCAGATACGCAGTATTTT.

This clonotype was seen more than once but under ten times. The rearrangement joins TRBV7-8 to TRBJ2-7; 11 nucleotides match TRBD2. After removal of 8 bases from V and 3 bases from J, the junction contained 6 bases not matched to a gene. The CDR3 loop spans 14 amino acids. The germline V gene has CDR1 SGHVS and CDR2 FQNEAQ. CDR3 in amino acids: CASYPSGRSYEQYF. CDR3 coding DNA: TGTGCCAGCTACCCTAGCGGGAGGAGCTACGAGCAGTACTTC.

This clonotype was detected many times. The rearrangement links TRBV19 to TRBJ1-1; TRBD1 aligns across 8 bases. There are 13 residues in the CDR3. The trim removed 9 bases at V and 6 bases at J, leaving 9 bases unmatched. In germline, CDR1 is LNHDA, CDR2 SQIVND (reference sequence). The CDR3 loop reads CASQTTGVAEAFF. The CDR3 nucleotides are TGTGCCAGCCAAACGACAGGGGTGGCTGAAGCTTTCTTT. Looking up the rest from reference TRBV19 and TRBJ1-1 gives the full variable domain: DGGITQSPKYLFRKEGQNVTLSCEQNLNHDAMYWYRQDPGQGLRLIYYSQIVNDFQKGDIAEGYSVSREKKESFPLTVTSAQKNPTAFYLCASQTTGVAEAFFGQGTRLTVV.